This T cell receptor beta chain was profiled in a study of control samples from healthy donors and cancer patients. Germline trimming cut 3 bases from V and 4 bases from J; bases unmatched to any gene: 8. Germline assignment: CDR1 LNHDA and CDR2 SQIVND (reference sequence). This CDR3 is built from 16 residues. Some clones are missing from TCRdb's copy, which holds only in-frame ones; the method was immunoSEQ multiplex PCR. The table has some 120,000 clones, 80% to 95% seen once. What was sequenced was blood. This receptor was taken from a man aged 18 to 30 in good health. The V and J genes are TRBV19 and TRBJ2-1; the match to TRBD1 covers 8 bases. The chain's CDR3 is CASSILVRGPYNEQFF. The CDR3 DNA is TGTGCCAGTAGTATTTTGGTCAGGGGGCCGTACAATGAGCAGTTCTTC.